Each of the 20 T cell receptor beta chains below was sequenced from the same sample in a study of CXCR3-negative and CXCR3-positive naive CD8 T cells. Researchers prepared the TRB cDNA libraries using 5' RACE with UMI labels. TCRdb re-called the 5' RACE reads; every CDR3 protein appears as one record, without DNA. The sample yields 45,000 to 65,000 distinct CDR3 sequences, of which the top ten take up approximately 1.5%. Sequenced: naive CXCR3- CD8+ T cells from blood. Subset: CD45RO-CCR7+CD27+CD95- naive CD8+ T cells lacking CXCR3 (TNR3-). All receptors come from a human donor in good health. Some clones in this sample may be carry-over from other donors' samples.

The chain recombines TRBV12-3 or TRBV12-4 with TRBJ2-7; without DNA, the TCRdb call of TRBD2 cannot be checked. There are 17 residues in the CDR3. The CDR3: CASGRTSGLPLANEQYF.

This chain joins TRBV23-1 and TRBJ2-7; TCRdb returns TRBD2, unconfirmable since there is no DNA. TRBV23-1 is known as an ORF, though its function is uncertain. The CDR3 runs 17 residues. The CDR3: CASSHNEEEDSSYEQYF.

This chain joins TRBV29-1 and TRBJ2-2; TCRdb's assignment of TRBD1 cannot be checked, as there is no DNA. This CDR3 comprises 15 residues. Germline lookup yields CDR1 SQVTM and CDR2 ANQGSEA. The CDR3 protein is CSVDGTGFDTGELFF.

The chain is built from TRBV28 and TRBJ2-7; absent DNA, TCRdb's TRBD1 call cannot be checked. Looked up from germline, CDR1 is MDHEN and CDR2 is SYDVKM. The CDR3 runs 11 residues. CDR3 sequence reads: CASSSTGKQYF.

This chain connects TRBV5-5 to TRBJ2-7; as DNA is missing, the TRBD1 call by TCRdb cannot be tested. Per the germline V gene, CDR1 is SGHKS and CDR2 is YYEKEE (reference sequence). The CDR3 runs to 13 residues. The CDR3 is CASSFGGEYEQYF.

This chain connects TRBV29-1 to TRBJ2-4; without DNA, the TCRdb call of TRBD1 cannot be checked. The CDR3 is 13 amino acids. CDR1 is SQVTM and CDR2 is ANQGSEA in the germline V gene. This CDR3 is CSVVTGDSHIQYF.

This clonotype shows up as medium-sized by frequency. This chain links TRBV15 with TRBJ2-1; TCRdb calls TRBD2, which cannot be checked without DNA. Germline-derived CDR1 and CDR2 are LNHNV and YYDKDF (reference sequence). The CDR3 is 16 amino acids. CDR3: CATSRDRPSGTNEQFF.

The chain joins TRBV27 to TRBJ2-7; TCRdb designates TRBD1, a call that cannot be tested without DNA. The CDR3 contains 12 residues. The germline V gene encodes CDR1 MNHEY and CDR2 SMNVEV (reference sequence). Here the CDR3 reads CASGSGPHEQYF.

The gene calls are TRBV7-9 and TRBJ2-7; with no DNA, the TCRdb D assignment of TRBD1 cannot be verified. Germline V gene sequence: CDR1 SEHNR, CDR2 FQNEAQ (reference sequence). The CDR3 runs 16 residues. CDR3 in amino acids: CASSSAGTADTYEQYF.

This chain uses TRBV20-1 with TRBJ1-2; TCRdb indicates TRBD1, and absent DNA this call remains unverified. Germline V gene lookup returns CDR1 DFQATT and CDR2 SNEGSKA (reference sequence). The length of the CDR3 is 15 residues. CDR3 sequence reads: CSARDRGGPVYGYTF.

This chain links TRBV7-2 with TRBJ2-7; TCRdb's D call of TRBD1 is untestable without DNA. The CDR3 loop spans 15 amino acids. Germline loops: CDR1 SGHTA, CDR2 FQGNSA. The CDR3 region is CASSPPAGAPHEQYF.

This rearrangement joins TRBV29-1 to TRBJ2-3. CDR1 and CDR2 from the germline V gene are SQVTM and ANQGSEA. The CDR3 contains 12 residues. This CDR3 reads CSVADFTDTQYF.

The chain employs TRBV7-3 and TRBJ1-1; TCRdb returns TRBD1, unconfirmable since there is no DNA. The germline CDR1 and CDR2 sequences are SGHTA and FQGTGA. The CDR3 runs 17 residues. CDR3 in amino acids: CASSPGRVRQSGTEAFF.

This chain uses TRBV28 with TRBJ2-1; TCRdb's D call, TRBD1, is unchecked because there is no DNA. Germline lookup yields CDR1 MDHEN and CDR2 SYDVKM. The CDR3 consists of 14 residues. Here the CDR3 reads CASSFWGTDNEQFF.

The chain links TRBV7-6 to TRBJ2-7; TCRdb picks TRBD1, but there is no DNA to check that call. The germline V gene encodes CDR1 SGHVS and CDR2 FNYEAQ. The CDR3 has 15 amino acids. The CDR3 loop is CASSPTIGPGDEQYF.

The chain is built from TRBV7-8 and TRBJ1-5. The CDR3 spans 14 residues. Germline assignment: CDR1 SGHVS and CDR2 FQNEAQ. CDR3 loop: CASSDPGEGQPQHF.

This chain uses TRBV12-3 or TRBV12-4 with TRBJ2-1; the D gene TCRdb calls, TRBD2, cannot be checked with no DNA. This CDR3 contains 12 residues. The CDR3 here is CASRGLANEQFF.

The chain couples TRBV29-1 to TRBJ2-3; TCRdb gives TRBD1 as the D gene, but with no DNA this cannot be confirmed. The CDR3 length is 15 residues. Germline V gene sequence: CDR1 SQVTM, CDR2 ANQGSEA. The CDR3 sequence: CSVETGLLATDTQYF.

The CDR3 protein is CASSPLSEAYNEQFF. V usage is TRBV4-2 and J usage is TRBJ2-1; as DNA is missing, the TRBD1 call by TCRdb cannot be tested. This CDR3 is 15 amino acids long. Germline assignment: CDR1 LGHNA and CDR2 YNFKEQ.

The chain links TRBV12-3 or TRBV12-4 to TRBJ2-7. This CDR3 is built from 13 residues. The CDR3 loop is CASPDSDSYEQYF.